Presented here are 23 T cell receptor beta chains from one specimen sequenced in a study of CD8+ T cells in alopecia areata. The treatment: oral pan-JAK inhibitor, 5-10 mg twice daily. cDNA prepared by RNA extraction and subsequent reverse transcription served as the template for sequencing. The table came from immunoSEQ multiplex PCR; TCRdb's copy has only in-frame clones and leaves some out. The sample has roughly 73,000 clones, about 30% seen once; the top ten hold approximately 15%. This specimen consisted of CD8+ T cells sorted from blood, obtained at week 4, from a patient treated with tofacitinib. All receptors come from a human donor with alopecia areata.

J is TRBJ2-2 and V is TRBV29-1; D not certain. Germline V gene sequence: CDR1 SQVTM, CDR2 ANQGSEA. CDR3 length: 11 residues. Trimming stripped 7 bases from V and 8 bases from J, with 11 bases between. The chain's CDR3 is CSALAPGELFF. The CDR3 DNA reads TGCAGCGCCCTGGCACCGGGGGAGCTGTTTTTT.

The chain combines TRBV29-1 with TRBJ2-4, with TRBD1 matching over 7 bases. Losses at the gene ends were 5 bases for V and 0 bases for J; bases not matched to a gene: 7. This CDR3 has 15 residues. In germline, CDR1 is SQVTM, CDR2 ANQGSEA. The DNA of the CDR3 is TGCAGCGTTCAACGGGACAGCTTAGCCAAAAACATTCAGTACTTC. Its translation: CSVQRDSLAKNIQYF.

This chain connects TRBV4-1 to TRBJ1-5, with 9 nucleotides matching TRBD1. The CDR3 sequence is 15 residues long. The J segment lost 6 bases and the V segment lost 3 bases, leaving 6 bases of the junction unmatched. Germline loops: CDR1 MGHRA, CDR2 YSYEKL. As DNA, the CDR3 is TGCGCCAGCAGCCACGTGGACAGGGGATTTCAGCCCCAGCATTTT. Translation gives CASSHVDRGFQPQHF.

The chain combines TRBV29-1 with TRBJ2-1; TRBD1 might be the D (5 bases). CDR3 length: 13 residues. From germline, CDR1 is SQVTM and CDR2 ANQGSEA. V shed 5 bases and J shed 0 bases, with 8 bases lying between them. As DNA, the CDR3 is TGCAGCGTTCACAGGAGCTCCTACAATGAGCAGTTCTTC. Residues: CSVHRSSYNEQFF.

The chain links TRBV2 to TRBJ2-5; D is unresolved. The CDR3 has 12 residues. Germline V gene lookup returns CDR1 SNHLY and CDR2 FYNNEI. V was clipped by 10 bases and J by 4 bases, with 13 bases between them. CDR3 amino acids: CAISDWGETQYF. In DNA, the CDR3 is TGTGCCATCTCCGACTGGGGAGAGACCCAGTACTTC.

The CDR3: CSAPGMIQETQYF. CDR3 bases: TGCAGCGCCCCCGGGATGATCCAAGAGACCCAGTACTTC. The chain links TRBV29-1 to TRBJ2-5; D is possibly TRBD2 (5 bases). Germline loops: CDR1 SQVTM, CDR2 ANQGSEA. Deletions cut 7 bases from V and 1 base from J, with 13 bases between. The CDR3 has 13 residues.

This clone was counted between two and nine times. The chain employs TRBV5-1 and TRBJ2-5, with TRBD2 matching 7 bases. Per germline, CDR1 SGHRS and CDR2 YFSETQ. The CDR3 is 17 amino acids. Germline trimming cut 1 base from V and 5 bases from J; bases unmatched to any gene: 14. The CDR3 spells CASSLWGSWTSEETQYF. In DNA, the CDR3 is TGCGCCAGCAGCTTGTGGGGATCATGGACTAGTGAGGAGACCCAGTACTTC. Using reference TRBV5-1 and TRBJ2-5 for the parts outside the CDR3, the full variable domain is KAGVTQTPRYLIKTRGQQVTLSCSPISGHRSVSWYQQTPGQGLQFLFEYFSETQRNKGNFPGRFSGRQFSNSRSEMNVSTLELGDSALYLCASSLWGSWTSEETQYFGPGTRLLVL.

A few counts support this clone. The chain is built from TRBV27 and TRBJ2-7; TRBD1 agrees at 9 bases. V gave up 10 bases and J gave up 4 bases; unmatched junction bases: 5. Germline CDR1 is MNHEY and CDR2 is SMNVEV (reference sequence). The CDR3 covers 12 residues. CDR3 nucleotides: TGTGCCACTGGACAGGGGAGGTACGAGCAGTACTTC. Translating gives CATGQGRYEQYF.

This clone was seen a handful of times. The V call is TRBV29-1, the J call TRBJ1-1, with D hard to call. V was pared by 7 bases and J by 1 base, with 13 bases between. The CDR3 contains 13 residues. Per the germline V gene, CDR1 is SQVTM and CDR2 is ANQGSEA. The CDR3 loop is CSAVPGRNTEAFF. DNA for the CDR3: TGCAGCGCTGTTCCCGGAAGGAACACTGAAGCTTTCTTT.

About this clone: Relative to the germline gene, one junction end is altered; a read error may explain this. This CDR3 is CASSLPGQPLHF. The CDR3 nucleotides are TGTGCCAGCAGCTTACCGGGACAGCCCCTGCATTTT. This chain joins TRBV11-2 and TRBJ1-5; TRBD1 agrees at 7 bases. Germline CDR1 SGHAT, CDR2 FQNNGV. The CDR3 is made up of 12 amino acids. Looking up the rest from reference TRBV11-2 and TRBJ1-5 gives the full variable domain: EAGVAQSPRYKIIEKRQSVAFWCNPISGHATLYWYQQILGQGPKLLIQFQNNGVVDDSQLPKDRFSAERLKGVDSTLKIQPAKLEDSAVYLCASSLPGQPLHFGDGTRLSIL.

This chain uses TRBV9 with TRBJ2-7; D unresolved. Trimming took 0 bases from V and 4 from J, leaving 8 bases between them. The CDR3 consists of 13 residues. Per the germline V gene, CDR1 is SGDLS and CDR2 is YYNGEE. CDR3 loop: CASSVGSSYEQYF. The CDR3 DNA sequence: TGTGCCAGCAGCGTAGGTAGCAGTTACGAGCAGTACTTC.

The chain couples TRBV30 to TRBJ2-1, with D perhaps assigned TRBD1 or TRBD2 (5 bases each). Trimming stripped 1 base from V and 7 bases from J, with 5 bases between. There are 11 residues in the CDR3. From germline, CDR1 is GTSNPN and CDR2 SVGIG (reference sequence). The CDR3 spells CAWSGGNEQFF. The CDR3 bases are TGTGCCTGGAGTGGGGGGAATGAGCAGTTCTTC.

The genes are TRBV7-2 and TRBJ1-2; no reliable D call. V gave up 5 bases and J gave up 7 bases, with 11 bases separating them. The CDR3 spans 12 residues. In germline, CDR1 is SGHTA, CDR2 FQGNSA. For the CDR3, the DNA is TGTGCCAGCAGCCCGGCAGCAGGTGGCTACACCTTC. This codes for CASSPAAGGYTF. The variable domain in full, completed from reference TRBV7-2 and TRBJ1-2, reads GAGVSQSPSNKVTEKGKDVELRCDPISGHTALYWYRQSLGQGLEFLIYFQGNSAPDKSGLPSDRFSAERTGGSVSTLTIQRTQQEDSAVYLCASSPAAGGYTFGSGTRLTVV.

The count of this clone is one. J is TRBJ1-4 and V is TRBV4-1; possible D gene TRBD1, 5 bases. The CDR3 length is 16 residues. Germline V gene data show CDR1 as MGHRA and CDR2 as YSYEKL. V was clipped by 0 bases and J by 8 bases, with 16 bases between them. DNA for the CDR3: TGCGCCAGCAGCCAAGATTGGTCAAGACAGATCGAAAAACTGTTTTTT. Protein: CASSQDWSRQIEKLFF.

The chain combines TRBV19 with TRBJ1-1; D remains unclear. Germline-derived CDR1 and CDR2 are LNHDA and SQIVND (reference sequence). V lost 5 bases, J lost 5 bases, and 9 bases lay in between. The CDR3 is 12 residues long. CDR3 residues: CASSPPGTEAFF. The CDR3 nucleotides read TGTGCCAGTAGTCCACCGGGAACTGAAGCTTTCTTT.

This clone was found a few times. The rearrangement links TRBV6-6 to TRBJ2-7; TRBD1 or TRBD2 may be the D gene (5 bases each). This CDR3 spans 13 amino acids. The V end was cut by 0 bases, the J end by 3 bases, with 6 bases between. The germline gives CDR1 MNHNY, CDR2 SVGAGI (reference sequence). CDR3 sequence reads: CASSYSRGYEQYF. Here the CDR3 DNA reads TGTGCCAGCAGTTACTCGAGGGGCTACGAGCAGTACTTC.

This clone was seen only a few times. The chain carries TRBV27 and TRBJ2-7, with D perhaps given as TRBD1 or TRBD2 (5 bases each). This CDR3 contains 13 residues. Germline CDR1 reads MNHEY; CDR2 reads SMNVEV (reference sequence). Trimming cost V 8 bases and J 0 bases, with 11 bases left between them. The CDR3 DNA follows: TGTGCCAGCCGGGACGGGATCTCCTACGAGCAGTACTTC. Encoded protein: CASRDGISYEQYF.

The rearrangement links TRBV13 to TRBJ2-5, with D uncertain. This CDR3 region has 15 residues. Per germline, CDR1 PRHDT and CDR2 FYEKMQ (reference sequence). V was pared by 4 bases and J by 1 base, with 13 bases between. CDR3 loop: CASSSAAQSQETQYF. For the CDR3, the DNA is TGTGCCAGCAGCTCGGCCGCTCAGAGCCAAGAGACCCAGTACTTC. Together with reference TRBV13 and TRBJ2-5, the CDR3 gives the full variable domain: AAGVIQSPRHLIKEKRETATLKCYPIPRHDTVYWYQQGPGQDPQFLISFYEKMQSDKGSIPDRFSAQQFSDYHSELNMSSLELGDSALYFCASSSAAQSQETQYFGPGTRLLVL.

The chain uses TRBV29-1 and TRBJ1-1; 8 bases are shared with TRBD1. In germline, CDR1 is SQVTM, CDR2 ANQGSEA. The CDR3 totals 12 residues. V shed 7 bases and J 6 bases; nucleotides not matched to a gene: 7. As DNA, the CDR3 is TGCAGCGCCTCGACAGGGGCCCCTGAAGCTTTCTTT. This translates into CSASTGAPEAFF.

The chain joins TRBV25-1 to TRBJ2-5; no clear D gene. Germline-derived CDR1 and CDR2 are MGHDK and SYGVNS. V shed 1 base and J shed 1 base, with 19 bases lying between them. The CDR3 is 18 residues long. Written as DNA, the CDR3 is TGTGCCAGCAGTGAATTTGGGCAGGCATCGAGAACCCAAGAGACCCAGTACTTC. Its translation: CASSEFGQASRTQETQYF. Variable domain in full (rest from reference TRBV25-1 and TRBJ2-5): EADIYQTPRYLVIGTGKKITLECSQTMGHDKMYWYQQDPGMELHLIHYSYGVNSTEKGDLSSESTVSRIRTEHFPLTLESARPSHTSQYLCASSEFGQASRTQETQYFGPGTRLLVL.

This clone has more than one count but fewer than ten. The chain is built from TRBV30 and TRBJ2-7; D is perhaps TRBD1 or TRBD2 (6 bases each). Trimming cost V 0 bases and J 3 bases, with 15 bases left between them. The CDR3 has 15 residues. The V gene's germline CDR1 is GTSNPN and CDR2 SVGIG (reference sequence). The CDR3 loop reads CAWSVFRGRVYEQYF. The CDR3 bases are TGTGCCTGGAGTGTATTCCGGGGGCGAGTCTACGAGCAGTACTTC.

The genes are TRBV29-1 and TRBJ2-1; TRBD2 aligns across 8 bases. V trimming: 6 bases; J trimming: 6 bases; junction bases outside the gene matches: 13. CDR1 is SQVTM, CDR2 ANQGSEA, per germline. The CDR3 runs 15 residues. The CDR3 loop reads CSVLGEGTSRNEQFF. The CDR3 DNA reads TGCAGCGTCCTGGGGGAAGGGACTAGTCGCAATGAGCAGTTCTTC.

The genes are TRBV13 and TRBJ2-5; D may be TRBD2 (5 bases). This CDR3 has 14 amino acids. Germline V gene sequence: CDR1 PRHDT, CDR2 FYEKMQ (reference sequence). V lost 2 bases to trimming and J lost 5 bases, with 12 bases between them. The CDR3 is CASSLLVGEETQYF. The CDR3 DNA reads as TGTGCCAGCAGCTTATTAGTGGGAGAGGAGACCCAGTACTTC. The variable domain in full, with the rest retrieved from reference TRBV13 and TRBJ2-5, is AAGVIQSPRHLIKEKRETATLKCYPIPRHDTVYWYQQGPGQDPQFLISFYEKMQSDKGSIPDRFSAQQFSDYHSELNMSSLELGDSALYFCASSLLVGEETQYFGPGTRLLVL.